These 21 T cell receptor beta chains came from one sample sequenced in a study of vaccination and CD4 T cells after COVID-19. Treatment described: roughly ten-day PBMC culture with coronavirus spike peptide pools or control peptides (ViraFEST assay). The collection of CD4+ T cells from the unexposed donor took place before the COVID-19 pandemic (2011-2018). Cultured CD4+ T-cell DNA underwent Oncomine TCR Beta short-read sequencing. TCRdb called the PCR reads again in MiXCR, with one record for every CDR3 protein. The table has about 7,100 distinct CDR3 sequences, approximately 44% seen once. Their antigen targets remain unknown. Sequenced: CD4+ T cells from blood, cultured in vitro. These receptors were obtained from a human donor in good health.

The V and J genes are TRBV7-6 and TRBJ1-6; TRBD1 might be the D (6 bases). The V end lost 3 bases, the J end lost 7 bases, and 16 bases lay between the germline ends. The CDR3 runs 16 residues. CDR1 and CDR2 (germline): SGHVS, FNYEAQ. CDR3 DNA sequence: TGTGCCAGCAGCTTTGGGGGCCGGCAGGGGAATTCACCCCTCCACTTT. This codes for CASSFGGRQGNSPLHF.

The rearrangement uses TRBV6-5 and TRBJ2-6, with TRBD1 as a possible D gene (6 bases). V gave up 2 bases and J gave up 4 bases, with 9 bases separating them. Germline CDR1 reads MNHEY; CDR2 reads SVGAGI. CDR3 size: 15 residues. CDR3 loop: CASSYPGAGANVLTF. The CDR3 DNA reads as TGTGCCAGCAGTTACCCAGGGGCCGGGGCCAACGTCCTGACTTTC.

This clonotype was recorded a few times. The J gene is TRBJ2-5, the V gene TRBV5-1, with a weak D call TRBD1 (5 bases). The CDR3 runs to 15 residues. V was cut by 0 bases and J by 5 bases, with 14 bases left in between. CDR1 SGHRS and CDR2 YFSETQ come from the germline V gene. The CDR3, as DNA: TGCGCCAGCAGCTTGGGACAGCCCCAAGGCGAGACCCAGTACTTC. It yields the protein CASSLGQPQGETQYF.

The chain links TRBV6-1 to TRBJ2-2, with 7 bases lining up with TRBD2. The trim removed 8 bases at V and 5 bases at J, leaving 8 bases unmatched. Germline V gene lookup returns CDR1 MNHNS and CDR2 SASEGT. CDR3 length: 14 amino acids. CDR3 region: CASSETSITGELFF. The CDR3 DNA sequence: TGTGCCAGCTCGGAGACTAGCATTACCGGGGAGCTGTTTTTT.

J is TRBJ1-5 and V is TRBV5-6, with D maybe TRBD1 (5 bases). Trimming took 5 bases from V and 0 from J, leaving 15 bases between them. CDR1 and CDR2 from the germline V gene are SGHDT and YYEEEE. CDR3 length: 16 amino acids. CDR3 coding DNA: TGTGCCAGCAGATGGGGGGGACCGAGTAGCAATCAGCCCCAGCATTTT. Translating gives CASRWGGPSSNQPQHF.

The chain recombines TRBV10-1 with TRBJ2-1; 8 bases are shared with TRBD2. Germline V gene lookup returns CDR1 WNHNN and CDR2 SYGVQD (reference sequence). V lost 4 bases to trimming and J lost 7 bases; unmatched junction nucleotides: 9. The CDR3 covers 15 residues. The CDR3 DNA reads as TGCGCCAGCAGTGTGGTAGCGGGGCAGAGTAATGAGCAGTTCTTC. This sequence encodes CASSVVAGQSNEQFF.

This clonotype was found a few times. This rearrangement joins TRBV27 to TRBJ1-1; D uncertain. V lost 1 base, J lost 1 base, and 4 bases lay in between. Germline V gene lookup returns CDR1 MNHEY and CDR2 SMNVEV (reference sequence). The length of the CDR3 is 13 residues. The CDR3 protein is CASSLFRNTEAFF. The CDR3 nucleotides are TGTGCCAGCAGTTTATTCAGGAACACTGAAGCTTTCTTT.

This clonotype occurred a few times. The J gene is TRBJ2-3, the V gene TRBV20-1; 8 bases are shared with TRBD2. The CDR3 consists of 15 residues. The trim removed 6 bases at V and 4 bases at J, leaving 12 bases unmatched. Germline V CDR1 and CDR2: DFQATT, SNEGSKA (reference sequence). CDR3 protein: CSAKASSGASDTQYF. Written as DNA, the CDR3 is TGCAGTGCCAAGGCGAGTAGCGGGGCTTCAGATACGCAGTATTTT.

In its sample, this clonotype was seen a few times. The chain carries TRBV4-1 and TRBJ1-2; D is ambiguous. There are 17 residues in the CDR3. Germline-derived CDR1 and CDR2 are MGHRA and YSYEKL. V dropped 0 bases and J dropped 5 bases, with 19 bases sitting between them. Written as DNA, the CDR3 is TGCGCCAGCAGCCAAGATAGGGATAGGACTTCAGGATATGGCTACACCTTC. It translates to CASSQDRDRTSGYGYTF.

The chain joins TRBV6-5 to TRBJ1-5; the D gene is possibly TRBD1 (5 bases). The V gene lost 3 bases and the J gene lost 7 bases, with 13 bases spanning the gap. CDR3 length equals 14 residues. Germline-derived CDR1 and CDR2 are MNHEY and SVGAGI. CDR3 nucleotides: TGTGCCAGCAGTTATTTCGGGGGTGACCAGCCCCAGCATTTT. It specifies CASSYFGGDQPQHF.

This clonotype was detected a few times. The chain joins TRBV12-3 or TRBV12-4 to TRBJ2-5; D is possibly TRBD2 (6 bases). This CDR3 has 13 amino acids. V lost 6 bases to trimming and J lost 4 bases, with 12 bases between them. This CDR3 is CASRGTSTETQYF. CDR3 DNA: TGTGCCAGCAGAGGAACTAGCACAGAGACCCAGTACTTC.

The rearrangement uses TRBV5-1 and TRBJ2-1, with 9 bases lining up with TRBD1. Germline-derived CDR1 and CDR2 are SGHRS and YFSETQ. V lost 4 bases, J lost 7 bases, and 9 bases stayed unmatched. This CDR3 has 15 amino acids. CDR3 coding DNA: TGCGCCAGCAGCCCGCCGGGGACAGGGTGGAATGAGCAGTTCTTC. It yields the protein CASSPPGTGWNEQFF.

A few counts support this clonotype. CDR3 amino acids: CASSFSGELFF. The CDR3 DNA reads TGTGCCAGCAGTTTTTCCGGGGAGCTGTTTTTT. The V and J genes are TRBV6-5 and TRBJ2-2, with D uncertain. The germline V and J ends were trimmed by 4 bases and 6 bases, with 3 bases remaining between them. Germline V gene lookup returns CDR1 MNHEY and CDR2 SVGAGI. CDR3 length: 11 residues.

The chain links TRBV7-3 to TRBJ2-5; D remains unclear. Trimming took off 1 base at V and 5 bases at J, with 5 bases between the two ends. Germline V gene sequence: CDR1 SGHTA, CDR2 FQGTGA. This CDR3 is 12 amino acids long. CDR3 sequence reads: CASSLIGETQYF. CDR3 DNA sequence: TGTGCCAGCAGCTTAATCGGGGAGACCCAGTACTTC.

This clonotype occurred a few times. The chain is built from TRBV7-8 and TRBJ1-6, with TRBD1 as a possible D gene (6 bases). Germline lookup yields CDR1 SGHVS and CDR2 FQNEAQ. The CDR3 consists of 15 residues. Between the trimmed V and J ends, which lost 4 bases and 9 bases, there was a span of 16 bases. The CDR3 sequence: CASSSEQGFGSPLHF. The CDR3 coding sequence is TGTGCCAGCAGCTCGGAACAGGGATTTGGTTCACCCCTCCACTTT.

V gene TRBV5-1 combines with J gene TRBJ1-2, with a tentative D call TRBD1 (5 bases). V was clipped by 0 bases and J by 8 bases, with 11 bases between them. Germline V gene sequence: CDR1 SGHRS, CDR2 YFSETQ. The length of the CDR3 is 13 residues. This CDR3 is CASSLEGTRGYTF. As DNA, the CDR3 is TGCGCCAGCAGCTTGGAAGGGACTAGAGGCTACACCTTC.

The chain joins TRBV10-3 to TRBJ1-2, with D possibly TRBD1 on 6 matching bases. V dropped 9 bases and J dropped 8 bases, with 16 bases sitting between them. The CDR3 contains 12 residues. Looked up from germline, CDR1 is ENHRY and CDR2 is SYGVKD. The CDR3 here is CAITTGFGGYTF. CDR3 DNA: TGTGCCATAACTACAGGGTTCGGGGGCTACACCTTC.

CDR3 loop: CASNEGTGNTIYF. The CDR3 nucleotides are TGTGCCAGCAATGAGGGTACTGGAAACACCATATATTTT. The chain is built from TRBV6-1 and TRBJ1-3, with D uncertain. Germline lookup yields CDR1 MNHNS and CDR2 SASEGT. The CDR3 contains 13 residues. V gave up 7 bases and J gave up 2 bases, with 9 bases separating them.

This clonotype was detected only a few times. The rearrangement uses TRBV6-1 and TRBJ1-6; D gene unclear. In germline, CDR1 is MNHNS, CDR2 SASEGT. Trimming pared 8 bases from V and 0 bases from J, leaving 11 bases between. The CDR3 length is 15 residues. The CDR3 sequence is CASGRADSYNSPLHF. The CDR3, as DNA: TGTGCCAGCGGAAGGGCCGACTCCTATAATTCACCCCTCCACTTT.

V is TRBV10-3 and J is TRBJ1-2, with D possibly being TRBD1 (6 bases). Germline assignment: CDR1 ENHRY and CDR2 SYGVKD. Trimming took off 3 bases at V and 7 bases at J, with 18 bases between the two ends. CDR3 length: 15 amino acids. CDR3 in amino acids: CAISEGGRGASGYTF. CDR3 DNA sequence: TGTGCCATCAGTGAAGGCGGACGGGGGGCGTCTGGCTACACCTTC.

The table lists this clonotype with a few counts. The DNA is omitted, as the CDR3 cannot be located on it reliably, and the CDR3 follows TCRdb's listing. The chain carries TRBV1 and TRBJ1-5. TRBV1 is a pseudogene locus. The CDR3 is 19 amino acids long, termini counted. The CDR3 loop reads CTSSQDYSCQEFRNQPQHF.